This paragraph covers one T cell receptor beta chain sequence. The target antigen is unknown. The data were obtained in a study of regulatory dendritic cells for organ transplantation. Turning to the study itself: Day 6 dendritic cell cultures were stimulated with LPS. Findings and limits, study-wide: Naive CD4+ and CD8+ repertoires were highly diverse; memory CD8+ was most oligoclonal.

Sequencing used immunoSEQ multiplex PCR; TCRdb keeps in-frame clones, though not all of them. The sample has about 5,400 clones; around 79% are singletons. CFSE-labeled sorted T cells met regulatory or mature dendritic cells for 4 to 6 days. CD4+ or CD8+ T cells were sorted as naive CD45RA+ or memory CD45RO+. Trimming removed 5 bases from V and 5 bases from J, with 10 bases in between. CDR3 length: 13 residues. Germline V lookup: CDR1 WSHSY, CDR2 SAAADI. This TCR came from a human donor in good health. The gene calls are TRBV10-2 and TRBJ2-1; no reliable D call. The sample taken for sequencing was memory CD8+ T cells from blood cultured with regulatory dendritic cells. Subset of the sample: CD45RO+ memory T cells. The CDR3 nucleotides read TGCGCCAGCAGTTTGAAAACAGACAATGAGCAGTTCTTC. It translates to CASSLKTDNEQFF.